This entry concerns a single T cell receptor beta chain. Its antigen is unknown. The data belong to a study of cytomegalovirus exposure and HLA in healthy donors. The primer mix had 60 Vbeta and 13 Jbeta primers. The table came from immunoSEQ multiplex PCR; TCRdb's copy has only in-frame clones and leaves some out. The sample holds 90,000 to 140,000 clones, around 70% seen once. The CDR3 loop spans 14 amino acids. V lost 6 bases to trimming and J lost 10 bases; unmatched junction nucleotides: 9. CDR1 and CDR2 from the germline V gene are LNHNV and YYDKDF (reference sequence). Healthy people donating bone marrow made up the donors. Points from the study as a whole: CMV serostatus was the sole immune exposure information available.

The sample consisted of PBMCs. This chain uses TRBV15 with TRBJ1-6, with 7 nucleotides matching TRBD1. The TCR sequence derives from a man aged 25-45 years in good health and CMV-seronegative. The CDR3 DNA reads as TGTGCCACCAGTCGGACAGGCTTCGAATCACCCCTCCACTTT. It codes for CATSRTGFESPLHF.